The 28 T cell receptor beta chains in this list originate from one sample, sequenced in a study of cytomegalovirus exposure and HLA in healthy donors. The PCR ran on 60 Vbeta and 13 Jbeta primers. Assay: immunoSEQ multiplex PCR; the TCRdb copy retains only in-frame clones and omits some. Of tens of thousands of clones listed, more than 70% are singletons. Material: PBMCs. Receptors originate from a male donor in good health and CMV-seronegative.

J is TRBJ1-6 and V is TRBV5-4; 9 bases are a match to TRBD1. Unmatched junction bases numbered 9, after V lost 4 bases and J lost 10 bases. This CDR3 is 15 amino acids long. Germline V CDR1 and CDR2: SGHNT, YYREEE (reference sequence). CDR3 amino acids: CASSTRTGEASPLHF. The CDR3 DNA sequence: TGTGCCAGCAGCACTAGGACAGGGGAGGCCTCACCCCTCCACTTT.

This clone has a single count. The V gene is TRBV6-1, the J gene TRBJ1-3; no firm D call. The CDR3 length is 15 residues. Germline loops: CDR1 MNHNS, CDR2 SASEGT. Trimming took 2 bases from V and 2 from J, leaving 10 bases between them. In DNA, the CDR3 is TGTGCCAGCAGTGAATTGGGCAGCACTGGAAACACCATATATTTT. Protein: CASSELGSTGNTIYF.

The chain links TRBV4-1 to TRBJ2-3; a possible D gene is TRBD2 (6 bases). Germline CDR1 and CDR2: MGHRA and YSYEKL. V lost 0 bases and J lost 4, with 11 bases in between. The CDR3 length is 15 residues. The CDR3 DNA is TGCGCCAGCAGCCAAGACCAGACTAGATCAGATACGCAGTATTTT. It translates to CASSQDQTRSDTQYF.

The chain carries TRBV27 and TRBJ2-5; the D gene is possibly TRBD1 (7 bases). Germline CDR1 is MNHEY and CDR2 is SMNVEV (reference sequence). The CDR3 is 14 amino acids. V lost 2 bases and J 5 bases, leaving 12 bases between the germline ends. CDR3 protein: CASSLRQGLETQYF. CDR3 sequence (DNA): TGTGCCAGCAGTTTAAGACAGGGACTGGAGACCCAGTACTTC.

V and J are TRBV18 and TRBJ1-4; 7 bases fit TRBD1. V lost 0 bases, J lost 8 bases, and 6 bases stayed unmatched. The CDR3 is 15 residues long. Germline-derived CDR1 and CDR2 are KGHSH and LQKENI. The CDR3 is CASSPPRQGKEKLFF. CDR3 sequence (DNA): TGTGCCAGCTCACCACCTCGACAGGGAAAAGAAAAACTGTTTTTT.

The chain recombines TRBV18 with TRBJ1-2; TRBD1 agrees at 7 bases. The CDR3 is 14 residues long. CDR1 and CDR2 (germline): KGHSH, LQKENI. Germline trimming cut 3 bases from V and 4 bases from J; bases unmatched to any gene: 5. The CDR3 region is CASSPWAGGYGYTF. The DNA of the CDR3 is TGTGCCAGCTCACCGTGGGCAGGGGGCTATGGCTACACCTTC.

The chain carries TRBV27 and TRBJ2-7; 7 nucleotides align to TRBD1. After removal of 10 bases from V and 2 bases from J, the junction contained 14 bases not matched to a gene. Germline V lookup: CDR1 MNHEY, CDR2 SMNVEV (reference sequence). The CDR3 is made up of 15 amino acids. Here the CDR3 reads CATRSRDSWTYEQYF. CDR3 DNA: TGTGCCACTCGAAGCCGGGACAGCTGGACCTACGAGCAGTACTTC.

The chain's CDR3 is CASSISGDRGYGYTF. CDR3 sequence (DNA): TGTGCCAGTAGTATTTCGGGGGACAGGGGCTATGGCTACACCTTC. V and J are TRBV19 and TRBJ1-2; 10 positions agree with TRBD1. Germline-derived CDR1 and CDR2 are LNHDA and SQIVND (reference sequence). Unmatched junction bases numbered 5, after V lost 3 bases and J lost 4 bases. The CDR3 runs 15 residues.

The genes are TRBV11-2 and TRBJ2-1, with D possibly being TRBD2 (6 bases). Trimming removed 1 base from V and 4 bases from J, with 8 bases in between. This CDR3 spans 14 amino acids. CDR1 is SGHAT, CDR2 FQNNGV, per germline. The CDR3 reads CASSLAGVYNEQFF. DNA for the CDR3: TGTGCCAGCAGCTTAGCGGGGGTATACAATGAGCAGTTCTTC.

The chain couples TRBV30 to TRBJ1-5, with D possibly TRBD1 on 6 matching bases. Per germline, CDR1 GTSNPN and CDR2 SVGIG (reference sequence). This CDR3 has 14 amino acids. V was shortened by 0 bases and J by 6 bases, with 12 bases between the two germline ends. CDR3: CAWSVLGGGQPQHF. The DNA for the CDR3 is TGTGCCTGGAGTGTACTAGGGGGGGGTCAGCCCCAGCATTTT.

The chain uses TRBV7-3 and TRBJ1-1; D call uncertain. The CDR3 has 14 amino acids. The V gene's germline CDR1 is SGHTA and CDR2 FQGTGA. Between the trimmed V and J ends, which lost 2 bases and 0 bases, there was a span of 7 bases. The CDR3 DNA is TGTGCCAGCAGCTTAGGGCTGATGAACACTGAAGCTTTCTTT. Translating it yields CASSLGLMNTEAFF.

The V gene is TRBV6-1, the J gene TRBJ2-7; 7 nucleotides agree with TRBD1. The CDR3 runs to 15 residues. In germline, CDR1 is MNHNS, CDR2 SASEGT. J was trimmed by 2 bases and V by 1 base; bases with no gene match: 5. DNA for the CDR3: TGTGCCAGCAGTGAAGGGACAGGCCGGACCTACGAGCAGTACTTC. It codes for CASSEGTGRTYEQYF.

The chain carries TRBV7-8 and TRBJ2-5; D remains unclear. From germline, CDR1 is SGHVS and CDR2 FQNEAQ. The CDR3 runs to 13 residues. Trimming took off 5 bases at V and 5 bases at J, with 12 bases between the two ends. The CDR3 here is CASSPLSLETQYF. CDR3 sequence (DNA): TGTGCCAGCAGCCCCCTCAGTTTGGAGACCCAGTACTTC.

The V and J genes are TRBV29-1 and TRBJ2-7, with 8 bases aligning to TRBD1. V shed 0 bases, J shed 5 bases, and the junction held 6 bases outside the gene matches. Per the germline V gene, CDR1 is SQVTM and CDR2 is ANQGSEA. The CDR3 covers 14 residues. This chain's CDR3 is CSVEDRTGPNEQYF. DNA of the CDR3: TGCAGCGTTGAAGATCGGACAGGGCCCAACGAGCAGTACTTC.

The rearrangement links TRBV5-4 to TRBJ1-2; D unresolved. The CDR3 sequence is 16 residues long. V was trimmed by 0 bases and J by 3 bases, leaving 15 bases between them. The germline V gene encodes CDR1 SGHNT and CDR2 YYREEE (reference sequence). The CDR3 DNA follows: TGTGCCAGCAGCTTGGGTAATACGATGGCAGACTATGGCTACACCTTC. It is translated as CASSLGNTMADYGYTF.

The chain has TRBV4-2 and TRBJ2-2, with 11 bases aligning to TRBD2. The CDR3 consists of 21 residues. Germline V gives CDR1 LGHNA, CDR2 YNFKEQ. V trimming: 0 bases; J trimming: 4 bases; junction bases outside the gene matches: 16. CDR3 in DNA: TGTGCCAGCAGCCAAGATACGTTCCGACTAGCGGGGAGGCGGGGCACCGGGGAGCTGTTTTTT. This encodes CASSQDTFRLAGRRGTGELFF.

CDR3 in DNA: TGTGCCAGCAGCTTAAGAGCGGCGAACACCGGGGAGCTGTTTTTT. It codes for CASSLRAANTGELFF. V usage is TRBV7-2 and J usage is TRBJ2-2; a possible D gene is TRBD2 (5 bases). The germline V and J ends were trimmed by 2 bases and 0 bases, with 7 bases remaining between them. The CDR3 contains 15 residues. Per the germline V gene, CDR1 is SGHTA and CDR2 is FQGNSA.

V gene TRBV19 combines with J gene TRBJ1-5; TRBD1 might be the D (6 bases). The CDR3 has 15 residues. Germline lookup yields CDR1 LNHDA and CDR2 SQIVND (reference sequence). Trimming took 6 bases from V and 2 from J, leaving 14 bases between them. Here the CDR3 reads CASSPLDSGNQPQHF. The CDR3 DNA reads TGTGCCAGTAGCCCCCTGGACAGCGGCAATCAGCCCCAGCATTTT.

V is TRBV7-8 and J is TRBJ2-4; possible D gene TRBD2, 6 bases. With 3 bases removed from V and 0 bases from J, the gap between germline ends came to 6 bases. Germline assignment: CDR1 SGHVS and CDR2 FQNEAQ. This CDR3 comprises 14 residues. The CDR3 spells CASSFGGAKNIQYF. For the CDR3, the DNA is TGTGCCAGCAGCTTCGGGGGAGCCAAAAACATTCAGTACTTC.

This rearrangement joins TRBV6-8 to TRBJ1-3; maybe TRBD1 (6 bases). Germline assignment: CDR1 MNHGY and CDR2 SAAAGT. CDR3 length: 15 residues. The V end was cut by 1 base, the J end by 5 bases, with 12 bases between. CDR3 loop: CASSYFLQGRNTIYF. CDR3 nucleotides: TGTGCCAGCAGTTACTTTCTACAGGGTAGAAACACCATATATTTT.

This clone has only a few counts. V usage is TRBV25-1 and J usage is TRBJ1-1; TRBD1 matches 7 bases. The CDR3 spans 15 residues. Germline V gene lookup returns CDR1 MGHDK and CDR2 SYGVNS. The trim removed 4 bases at V and 1 base at J, leaving 6 bases unmatched. CDR3 region: CASSARQGRNTEAFF. CDR3 DNA sequence: TGTGCCAGCAGTGCGAGACAGGGAAGGAACACTGAAGCTTTCTTT. The full variable domain, completed using reference TRBV25-1 and TRBJ1-1, is EADIYQTPRYLVIGTGKKITLECSQTMGHDKMYWYQQDPGMELHLIHYSYGVNSTEKGDLSSESTVSRIRTEHFPLTLESARPSHTSQYLCASSARQGRNTEAFFGQGTRLTVV.

The chain uses TRBV7-3 and TRBJ1-1; TRBD1 matches at 8 bases. The CDR3 is 13 amino acids. The ends lost 5 bases at V and 3 bases at J; junction bases unmatched: 2. Germline V gene data show CDR1 as SGHTA and CDR2 as FQGTGA. CDR3 sequence (DNA): TGTGCCAGCAGCATGACAGGGGACACTGAAGCTTTCTTT. Its protein product is CASSMTGDTEAFF. The full variable domain, with the rest looked up from reference TRBV7-3 and TRBJ1-1, is GAGVSQTPSNKVTEKGKYVELRCDPISGHTALYWYRQSLGQGPEFLIYFQGTGAADDSGLPNDRFFAVRPEGSVSTLKIQRTERGDSAVYLCASSMTGDTEAFFGQGTRLTVV.

The rearrangement uses TRBV18 and TRBJ1-1; no clear D. The germline gives CDR1 KGHSH, CDR2 LQKENI. The ends were cut back, 3 bases at V and 11 bases at J, with 16 bases in the middle. The CDR3 contains 13 residues. CDR3 coding DNA: TGTGCCAGCTCACCCAGGACGAGGGAAGGGGCTTTCTTT. It encodes CASSPRTREGAFF.

The chain couples TRBV7-8 to TRBJ2-7; 8 nucleotides agree with TRBD2. J gave up 0 bases and V 5 bases, and 6 bases lay outside the gene matches. Germline V gives CDR1 SGHVS, CDR2 FQNEAQ. This CDR3 comprises 15 residues. DNA of the CDR3: TGTGCCAGCAGCCCTCGGGGGGGATTCTCCTACGAGCAGTACTTC. As protein: CASSPRGGFSYEQYF.

V gene TRBV5-1 combines with J gene TRBJ1-4; 8 bases agree with TRBD1. Germline CDR1 and CDR2: SGHRS and YFSETQ. J gave up 4 bases and V 0 bases, and 5 bases lay outside the gene matches. The length of the CDR3 is 16 residues. As DNA, the CDR3 is TGCGCCAGCAGCTTGGAAGTGACAGGGGTTAATGAAAAACTGTTTTTT. Protein product: CASSLEVTGVNEKLFF.

This clone was counted only a few times. The gene calls are TRBV2 and TRBJ1-1, with TRBD1 as a possible D gene (6 bases). Germline CDR1 reads SNHLY; CDR2 reads FYNNEI. V gave up 6 bases and J gave up 5 bases, with 13 bases separating them. The CDR3 is 13 amino acids. This CDR3 is CASSVGGRTEAFF. CDR3 in DNA: TGTGCCAGCAGCGTAGGGGGACGGACTGAAGCTTTCTTT.

This clone occurred a few times. The chain combines TRBV12-5 with TRBJ2-3, with 11 bases matching TRBD2. Germline-derived CDR1 and CDR2 are LGHNT and FRNRAP. The length of the CDR3 is 22 residues. J gave up 0 bases and V 2 bases, and 19 bases lay outside the gene matches. CDR3 DNA sequence: TGTGCTAGTGGTTTGATCCAAGGGCTTCTAGCGGGGGGCTCCCTTAGCACAGATACGCAGTATTTT. Its translation is CASGLIQGLLAGGSLSTDTQYF.

The rearrangement links TRBV9 to TRBJ1-2; TRBD1 is a possible D gene (5 bases). Germline CDR1 SGDLS, CDR2 YYNGEE. The V end lost 4 bases, the J end lost 2 bases, and 12 bases lay between the germline ends. This CDR3 is built from 14 residues. CDR3 in amino acids: CASSPRGENYGYTF. CDR3 nucleotide sequence: TGTGCCAGCAGCCCTCGGGGGGAGAACTATGGCTACACCTTC.